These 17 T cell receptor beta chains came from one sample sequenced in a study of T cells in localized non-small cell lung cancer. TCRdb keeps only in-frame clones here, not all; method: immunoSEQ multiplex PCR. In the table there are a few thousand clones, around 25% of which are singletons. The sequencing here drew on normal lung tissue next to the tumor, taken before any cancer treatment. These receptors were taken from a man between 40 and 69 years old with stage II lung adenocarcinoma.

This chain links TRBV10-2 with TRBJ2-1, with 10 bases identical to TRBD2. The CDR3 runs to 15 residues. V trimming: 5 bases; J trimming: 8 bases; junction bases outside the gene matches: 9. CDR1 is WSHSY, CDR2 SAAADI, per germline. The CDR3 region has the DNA TGCGCCAGCAGTCTATCTAGCGGGGGTAGGGATGAGCAGTTCTTC. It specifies CASSLSSGGRDEQFF.

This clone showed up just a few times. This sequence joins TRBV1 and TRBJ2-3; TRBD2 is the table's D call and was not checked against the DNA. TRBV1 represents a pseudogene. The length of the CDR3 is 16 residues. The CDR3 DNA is TGCGCCAGCAGCCCGGGGACTAGTTGGAGTTTAAATACGCAGTATTTT. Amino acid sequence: CASSPGTSWSLNTQYF.

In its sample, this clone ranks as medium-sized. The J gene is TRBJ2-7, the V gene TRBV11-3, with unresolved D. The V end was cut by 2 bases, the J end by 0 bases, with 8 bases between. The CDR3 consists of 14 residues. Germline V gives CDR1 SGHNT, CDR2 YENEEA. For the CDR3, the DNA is TGTGCCAGCAGCTTAAGTTGGCCCTCCTACGAGCAGTACGTC. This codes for CASSLSWPSYEQYV.

CDR3 DNA sequence: TGTGCCTGGAGTTTACCCGGGGGTGAGCAGTTCTTC. This sequence encodes CAWSLPGGEQFF. V gene TRBV30 combines with J gene TRBJ2-1; D perhaps matches TRBD2 (6 bases). Trimming left V 2 bases short and J 9 bases short, with 11 bases between. Germline V gene sequence: CDR1 GTSNPN, CDR2 SVGIG (reference sequence). CDR3 length equals 12 residues.

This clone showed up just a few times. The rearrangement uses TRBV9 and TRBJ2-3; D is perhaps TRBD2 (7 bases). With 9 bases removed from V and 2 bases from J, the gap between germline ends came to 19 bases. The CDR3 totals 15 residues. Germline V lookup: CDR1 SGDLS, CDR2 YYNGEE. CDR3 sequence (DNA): TGTGCCACCTCGCAGGGCGGGGGCTTCACAGATACGCAGTATTTT. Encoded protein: CATSQGGGFTDTQYF.

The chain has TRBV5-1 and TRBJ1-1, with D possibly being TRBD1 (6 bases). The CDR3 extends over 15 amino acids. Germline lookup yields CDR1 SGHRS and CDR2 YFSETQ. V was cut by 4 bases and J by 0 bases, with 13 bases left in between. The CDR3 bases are TGCGCCAGCAGCATAACGGGACAAATGAACACTGAAGCTTTCTTT. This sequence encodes CASSITGQMNTEAFF.

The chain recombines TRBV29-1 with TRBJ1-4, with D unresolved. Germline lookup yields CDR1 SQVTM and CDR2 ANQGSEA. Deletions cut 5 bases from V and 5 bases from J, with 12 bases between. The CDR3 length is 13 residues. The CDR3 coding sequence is TGCAGCGTTTTATTGTCAGGAAATGAAAAACTGTTTTTT. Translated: CSVLLSGNEKLFF.

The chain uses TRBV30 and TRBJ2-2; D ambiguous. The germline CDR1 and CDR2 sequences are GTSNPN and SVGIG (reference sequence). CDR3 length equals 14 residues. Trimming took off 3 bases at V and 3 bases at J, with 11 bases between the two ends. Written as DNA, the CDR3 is TGTGCCTGGAGGCCCAGCCGATACACCGGGGAGCTGTTTTTT. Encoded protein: CAWRPSRYTGELFF.

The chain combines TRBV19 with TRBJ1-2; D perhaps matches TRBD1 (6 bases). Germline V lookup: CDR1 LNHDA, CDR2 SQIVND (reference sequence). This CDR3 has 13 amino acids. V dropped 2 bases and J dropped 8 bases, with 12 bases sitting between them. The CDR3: CASSINRAIGYTF. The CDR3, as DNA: TGTGCCAGTAGTATAAACAGGGCGATAGGCTACACCTTC.

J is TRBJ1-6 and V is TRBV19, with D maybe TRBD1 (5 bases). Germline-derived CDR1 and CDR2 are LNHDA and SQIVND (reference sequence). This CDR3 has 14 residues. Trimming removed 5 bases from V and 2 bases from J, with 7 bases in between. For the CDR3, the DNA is TGTGCCAGTAGTTCGACAGCCTATAATTCACCCCTCCACTTT. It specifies CASSSTAYNSPLHF. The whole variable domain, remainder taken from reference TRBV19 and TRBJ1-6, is DGGITQSPKYLFRKEGQNVTLSCEQNLNHDAMYWYRQDPGQGLRLIYYSQIVNDFQKGDIAEGYSVSREKKESFPLTVTSAQKNPTAFYLCASSSTAYNSPLHFGNGTRLTVT.

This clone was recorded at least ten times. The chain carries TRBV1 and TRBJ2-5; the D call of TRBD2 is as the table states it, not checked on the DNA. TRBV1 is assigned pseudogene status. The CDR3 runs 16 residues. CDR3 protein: CASSPPGGGAGETQYF. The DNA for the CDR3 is TGCGCCAGCAGCCCTCCTGGCGGGGGGGCGGGGGAGACCCAGTACTTC.

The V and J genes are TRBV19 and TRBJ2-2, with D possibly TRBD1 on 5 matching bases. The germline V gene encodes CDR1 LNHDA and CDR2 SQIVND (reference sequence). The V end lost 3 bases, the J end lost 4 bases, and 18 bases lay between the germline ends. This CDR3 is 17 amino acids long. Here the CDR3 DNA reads TGTGCCAGTAGTATTTCCGCAGGGAAAATGATCACCGGGGAGCTGTTTTTT. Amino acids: CASSISAGKMITGELFF. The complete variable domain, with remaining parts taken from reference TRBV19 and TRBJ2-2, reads DGGITQSPKYLFRKEGQNVTLSCEQNLNHDAMYWYRQDPGQGLRLIYYSQIVNDFQKGDIAEGYSVSREKKESFPLTVTSAQKNPTAFYLCASSISAGKMITGELFFGEGSRLTVL.

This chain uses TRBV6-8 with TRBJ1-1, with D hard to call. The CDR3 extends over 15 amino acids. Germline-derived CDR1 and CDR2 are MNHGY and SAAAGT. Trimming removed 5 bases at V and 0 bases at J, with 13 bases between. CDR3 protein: CASSPLWELNTEAFF. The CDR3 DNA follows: TGTGCCAGCAGTCCCCTGTGGGAGTTGAACACTGAAGCTTTCTTT.

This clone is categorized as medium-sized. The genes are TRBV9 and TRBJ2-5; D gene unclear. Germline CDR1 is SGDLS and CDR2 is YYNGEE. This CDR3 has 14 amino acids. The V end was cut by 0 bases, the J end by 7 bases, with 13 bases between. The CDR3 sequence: CASSVDSLSATQYF. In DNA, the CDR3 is TGTGCCAGCAGCGTAGATAGTCTCTCGGCGACCCAGTACTTC.

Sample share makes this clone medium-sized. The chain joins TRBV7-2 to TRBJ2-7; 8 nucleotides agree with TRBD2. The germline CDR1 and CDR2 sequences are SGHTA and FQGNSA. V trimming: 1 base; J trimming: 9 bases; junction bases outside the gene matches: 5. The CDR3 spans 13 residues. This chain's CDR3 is CASSLGNSGVQYF. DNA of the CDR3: TGTGCCAGCAGCTTAGGAAATAGCGGGGTGCAGTACTTC.

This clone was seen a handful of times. The CDR3 DNA sequence: TGTGCCAGCAGTCCTTCGGGCCCGCATTCACCCCTCCACTTT. As protein: CASSPSGPHSPLHF. V gene TRBV28 combines with J gene TRBJ1-6, with no clear D. Trimming left V 5 bases short and J 8 bases short, with 13 bases between. The germline CDR1 and CDR2 sequences are MDHEN and SYDVKM. CDR3 length: 14 residues. The whole variable domain, remainder taken from reference TRBV28 and TRBJ1-6, is DVKVTQSSRYLVKRTGEKVFLECVQDMDHENMFWYRQDPGLGLRLIYFSYDVKMKEKGDIPEGYSVSREKKERFSLILESASTNQTSMYLCASSPSGPHSPLHFGNGTRLTVT.

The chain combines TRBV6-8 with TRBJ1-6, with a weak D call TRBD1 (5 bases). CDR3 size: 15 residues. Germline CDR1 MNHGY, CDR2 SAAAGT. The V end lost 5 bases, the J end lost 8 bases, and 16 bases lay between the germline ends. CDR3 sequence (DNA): TGTGCCAGCAGTGGGGCGGCGGTGGAGGATTCACCCCTCCACTTT. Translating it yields CASSGAAVEDSPLHF.